This T cell receptor beta chain was recorded in a study of cytomegalovirus exposure and HLA in healthy donors. Turning to the study itself: Genetic ancestry analysis placed about 80% of the approximately 400 donors that were genotyped in the Caucasian-associated cluster. Points from the study as a whole: For most TCR beta V segments, an earlier analysis put the productive rate at about 87% or about 30% of the time. Common viral pathogens (according to a later analysis) appeared linked to several of the most significant clusters.

This CDR3 contains 15 residues. Germline V gene data show CDR1 as MNHNS and CDR2 as SASEGT. Trimming took 7 bases from V and 0 from J, leaving 13 bases between them. For this clone: Its specificity is unknown.

PCR was performed using 60 Vbeta and 13 Jbeta primers. Profiled with immunoSEQ multiplex PCR; TCRdb holds only in-frame clones, not every one. The repertoire consists of approximately 110,000 clones, with around 77% occurring once and the leading ten covering roughly 12%. This receptor was taken from a woman aged 40-49 years in good health and CMV-seropositive. The material sequenced was PBMCs. The chain carries TRBV6-1 and TRBJ1-3; D gene ambiguous. The CDR3 protein is CASNPITSSGNTIYF. CDR3 coding DNA: TGTGCCAGCAACCCTATCACGAGCTCTGGAAACACCATATATTTT.